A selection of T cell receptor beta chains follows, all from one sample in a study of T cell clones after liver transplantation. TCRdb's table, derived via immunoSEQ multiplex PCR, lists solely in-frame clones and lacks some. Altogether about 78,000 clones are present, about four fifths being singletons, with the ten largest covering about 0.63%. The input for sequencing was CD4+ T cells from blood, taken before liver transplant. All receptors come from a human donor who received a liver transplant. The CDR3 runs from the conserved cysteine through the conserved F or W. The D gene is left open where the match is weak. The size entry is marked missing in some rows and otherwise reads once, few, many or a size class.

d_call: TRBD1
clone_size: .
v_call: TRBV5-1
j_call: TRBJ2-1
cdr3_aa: CASLAGTGLGEQFF
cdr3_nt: TGCGCCAGCTTGGCCGGGACAGGGCTTGGTGAGCAGTTCTTC

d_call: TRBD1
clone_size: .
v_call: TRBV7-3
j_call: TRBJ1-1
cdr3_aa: CASSYTGGTEAFF
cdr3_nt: TGTGCCAGCAGCTACACAGGGGGCACTGAAGCTTTCTTT

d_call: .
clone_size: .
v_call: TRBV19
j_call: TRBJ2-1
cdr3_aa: CASSFEPGRNNEQFF
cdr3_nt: TGTGCCAGTAGTTTCGAACCCGGCCGGAACAATGAGCAGTTCTTC

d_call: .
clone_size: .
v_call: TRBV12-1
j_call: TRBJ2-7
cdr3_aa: CASRIRLAGTYEQYF
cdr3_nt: TGTGCCAGCAGAATTAGACTAGCGGGAACCTACGAGCAGTACTTC

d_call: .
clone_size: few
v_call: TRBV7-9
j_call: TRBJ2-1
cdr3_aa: CASSGFSGSYNEQFF
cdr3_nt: TGTGCCAGCAGCGGGTTCTCTGGCTCCTACAATGAGCAGTTCTTC

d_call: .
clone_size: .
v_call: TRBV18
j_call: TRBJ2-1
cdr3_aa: CASSPQRRAETFF
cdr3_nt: TGTGCCAGCTCACCACAAAGGCGGGCGGAAACGTTCTTC

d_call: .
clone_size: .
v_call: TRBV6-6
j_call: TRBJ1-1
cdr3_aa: CASSYKGPAGAFF
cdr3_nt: TGTGCCAGCAGTTACAAGGGGCCAGCCGGAGCTTTCTTT

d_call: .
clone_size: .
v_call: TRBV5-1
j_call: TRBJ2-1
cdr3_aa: CASSLGTQGGEQFF
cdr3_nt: TGCGCCAGCAGCCTGGGTACCCAGGGGGGTGAGCAGTTCTTC

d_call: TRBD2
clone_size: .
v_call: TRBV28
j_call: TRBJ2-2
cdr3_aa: CASSSGLAANTGELFF
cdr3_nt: TGTGCCAGCAGCTCGGGACTAGCGGCAAACACCGGGGAGCTGTTTTTT

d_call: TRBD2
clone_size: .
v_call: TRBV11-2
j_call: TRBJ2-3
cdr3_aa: CASSFAGVGTDTQYF
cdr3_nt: TGTGCCAGCAGCTTTGCGGGAGTCGGCACAGATACGCAGTATTTT

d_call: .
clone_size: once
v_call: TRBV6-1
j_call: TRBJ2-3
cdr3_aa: CASSRYDGGTDTQYF
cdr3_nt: TGTGCCAGCAGCCGATACGACGGGGGCACAGATACGCAGTATTTT

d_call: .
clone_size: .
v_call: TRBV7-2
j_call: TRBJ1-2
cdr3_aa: CASSLDQAGAFNYGYTF
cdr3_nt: TGTGCCAGCAGTTTAGATCAGGCAGGAGCTTTTAACTATGGCTACACCTTC